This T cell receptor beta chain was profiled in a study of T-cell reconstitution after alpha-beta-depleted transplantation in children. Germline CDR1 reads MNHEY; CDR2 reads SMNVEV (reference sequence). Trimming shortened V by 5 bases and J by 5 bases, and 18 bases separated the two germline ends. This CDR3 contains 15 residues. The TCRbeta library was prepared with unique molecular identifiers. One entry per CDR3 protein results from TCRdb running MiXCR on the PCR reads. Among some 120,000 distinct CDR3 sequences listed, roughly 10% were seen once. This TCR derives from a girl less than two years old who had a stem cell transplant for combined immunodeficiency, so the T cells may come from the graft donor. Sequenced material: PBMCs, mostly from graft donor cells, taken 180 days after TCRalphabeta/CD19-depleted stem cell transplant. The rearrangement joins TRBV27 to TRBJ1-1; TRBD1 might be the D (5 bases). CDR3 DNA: TGTGCCAGCAGTCCTGAGCCCGGGGGGGGAACTGAAGCTTTCTTT. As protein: CASSPEPGGGTEAFF.